These 30 T cell receptor beta chains originate from one sample sequenced in a study of cytomegalovirus exposure and HLA in healthy donors. Use of 60 Vbeta and 13 Jbeta primers characterized the PCR. Data came from immunoSEQ multiplex PCR; TCRdb stores just in-frame clones and leaves some out. In all, the sample yields tens of thousands of clones. Sequenced: PBMCs. The receptors originated from a woman under 40 in good health and CMV-seropositive.

CDR3 coding DNA: TGTGCCAGCAGCTTGGGGGCGTATAATTCACCCCTCCACTTT. Translating gives CASSLGAYNSPLHF. The rearrangement joins TRBV7-9 to TRBJ1-6; a weak D match, TRBD1 (6 bases). Germline CDR1 reads SEHNR; CDR2 reads FQNEAQ (reference sequence). The V and J ends lost 3 bases and 4 bases respectively, with 7 bases between them. There are 14 residues in the CDR3.

The V call is TRBV18, the J call TRBJ2-6; perhaps TRBD1 as D (7 bases). The CDR3 spans 17 residues. V gave up 6 bases and J gave up 1 base, with 16 bases separating them. Germline V gene sequence: CDR1 KGHSH, CDR2 LQKENI. The CDR3: CASSRDSQKSGANVLTF. As DNA, the CDR3 is TGTGCCAGCTCGCGGGACAGTCAAAAATCTGGGGCCAACGTCCTGACTTTC.

V gene TRBV19 combines with J gene TRBJ1-5; no reliable D call. The V end was cut by 1 base, the J end by 7 bases, with 5 bases between. There are 12 residues in the CDR3. Per germline, CDR1 LNHDA and CDR2 SQIVND (reference sequence). CDR3 residues: CASSIGGQPQHF. DNA for the CDR3: TGTGCCAGTAGTATAGGAGGCCAGCCCCAGCATTTT.

The chain uses TRBV30 and TRBJ2-1; D may be TRBD2 (7 bases). There are 17 residues in the CDR3. V was pared by 1 base and J by 2 bases, with 18 bases between. CDR1 and CDR2 (germline): GTSNPN, SVGIG (reference sequence). CDR3 residues: CAWSGGDGGLAYNEQFF. The CDR3 DNA reads TGTGCCTGGAGTGGGGGTGACGGGGGGCTCGCCTACAATGAGCAGTTCTTC. Complete variable domain (other parts from reference TRBV30 and TRBJ2-1): SQTIHQWPATLVQPVGSPLSLECTVEGTSNPNLYWYRQAAGRGLQLLFYSVGIGQISSEVPQNLSASRPQDRQFILSSKKLLLSDSGFYLCAWSGGDGGLAYNEQFFGPGTRLTVL.

This chain uses TRBV5-6 with TRBJ2-7; TRBD2 agrees at 8 bases. CDR1 and CDR2 (germline): SGHDT, YYEEEE. The CDR3 length is 16 residues. The V gene end was trimmed by 4 bases and the J gene end by 2 bases; junction bases not matched to a gene: 11. The CDR3 is CASSIFAGGPTYEQYF. Here the CDR3 DNA reads TGTGCCAGCAGCATCTTCGCGGGGGGCCCCACCTACGAGCAGTACTTC.

V and J are TRBV1 and TRBJ2-3; the table assigns TRBD1, which was not confirmed against the DNA. TRBV1 is a listed pseudogene. CDR3 length equals 18 residues. The DNA of the CDR3 is TGCACCAGCAGCCAAGCTCCGGGTGTACAGGGGGTCACAGATACGCAGTATTTT. This translates into CTSSQAPGVQGVTDTQYF.

The V gene is TRBV5-1, the J gene TRBJ1-1, with a possible D match to TRBD1 (6 bases). Looked up from germline, CDR1 is SGHRS and CDR2 is YFSETQ. V was clipped by 0 bases and J by 5 bases, with 23 bases between them. The CDR3 sequence is 18 residues long. Written as DNA, the CDR3 is TGCGCCAGCAGCTTGGGGGTTGGGCGACAAGGGGGTATGACTGAAGCTTTCTTT. It encodes CASSLGVGRQGGMTEAFF.

The rearrangement joins TRBV27 to TRBJ2-7; 10 bases map to TRBD1. Per the germline V gene, CDR1 is MNHEY and CDR2 is SMNVEV (reference sequence). Trimming removed 2 bases from V and 0 bases from J; junction bases left unmatched: 7. The CDR3 runs 17 residues. This CDR3 is CASSLLTGTGVSYEQYF. As DNA, the CDR3 is TGTGCCAGCAGTTTACTTACCGGGACAGGGGTCTCCTACGAGCAGTACTTC.

The chain carries TRBV5-6 and TRBJ1-1; TRBD1 is a possible D gene (5 bases). With 7 bases removed from V and 6 bases from J, the gap between germline ends came to 16 bases. The CDR3 is 13 residues long. From germline, CDR1 is SGHDT and CDR2 YYEEEE. The CDR3 sequence: CASRVTGAAEAFF. CDR3 in DNA: TGTGCCAGCCGCGTAACAGGAGCCGCTGAAGCTTTCTTT.

J is TRBJ1-6 and V is TRBV15, with a weak D call TRBD1 (5 bases). CDR3 size: 18 residues. V lost 0 bases and J lost 6, with 18 bases in between. CDR1 and CDR2 (germline): LNHNV, YYDKDF (reference sequence). The CDR3 is CATSRDPVWQGGNSPLHF. The CDR3 region has the DNA TGTGCCACCAGCAGAGATCCGGTCTGGCAGGGCGGTAATTCACCCCTCCACTTT.

The chain employs TRBV6-1 and TRBJ2-5; 10 positions agree with TRBD1. Trimming cost V 6 bases and J 5 bases; bases outside gene matches: 9. Germline CDR1 MNHNS, CDR2 SASEGT. The CDR3 is made up of 15 amino acids. CDR3 loop: CASRVGTGVGETQYF. The CDR3 DNA is TGTGCCAGCAGAGTAGGGACAGGGGTGGGCGAGACCCAGTACTTC.

J is TRBJ2-1 and V is TRBV5-1; the D gene is possibly TRBD2 (5 bases). V lost 4 bases to trimming and J lost 6 bases, with 11 bases between them. CDR1 is SGHRS and CDR2 is YFSETQ in the germline V gene. There are 13 residues in the CDR3. The CDR3 bases are TGCGCCAGCAGCAGGACTGGGTCCAATGAGCAGTTCTTC. Residues: CASSRTGSNEQFF.

The chain uses TRBV7-2 and TRBJ2-7; D is perhaps TRBD2 (7 bases). CDR1 is SGHTA and CDR2 is FQGNSA in the germline V gene. V was pared by 1 base and J by 1 base, with 11 bases between. The CDR3 extends over 15 amino acids. The CDR3 protein is CASSLVGGESYEQYF. The CDR3 coding sequence is TGTGCCAGCAGCTTAGTAGGGGGGGAATCCTACGAGCAGTACTTC.

The chain is built from TRBV29-1 and TRBJ1-2, with 9 bases identical to TRBD1. The CDR3 extends over 15 amino acids. The junction had 9 bases not matched to a gene; V was cut back by 5 bases and J by 2 bases. CDR1 is SQVTM, CDR2 ANQGSEA, per germline. In nucleotides, the CDR3 is TGCAGCGTTCTTCCCCGGGACAGGGAGAACTATGGCTACACCTTC. As protein: CSVLPRDRENYGYTF.

This chain uses TRBV6-1 with TRBJ2-2, with 11 bases fitting TRBD2. Germline V lookup: CDR1 MNHNS, CDR2 SASEGT. V lost 0 bases to trimming and J lost 6 bases; unmatched junction nucleotides: 0. The CDR3 consists of 15 residues. Written as DNA, the CDR3 is TGTGCCAGCAGTGAAGCTAGCGGGGGGGCCGGGGAGCTGTTTTTT. It encodes CASSEASGGAGELFF.

The chain is built from TRBV5-1 and TRBJ1-6; D not resolved. The CDR3 spans 13 residues. Germline assignment: CDR1 SGHRS and CDR2 YFSETQ. V lost 4 bases and J lost 10, with 12 bases in between. CDR3 loop: CASSLGGRSPLHF. CDR3 DNA: TGCGCCAGCAGCCTGGGTGGTCGGTCACCCCTCCACTTT.

The genes are TRBV5-4 and TRBJ1-2; 7 positions agree with TRBD1. CDR3 length equals 15 residues. Germline V lookup: CDR1 SGHNT, CDR2 YYREEE (reference sequence). After removal of 4 bases from V and 1 base from J, the junction contained 7 bases not matched to a gene. The CDR3 DNA follows: TGTGCCAGCAGCATCCCGGGACAGATTAACTATGGCTACACCTTC. This translates into CASSIPGQINYGYTF.

The gene calls are TRBV25-1 and TRBJ2-2, with 7 bases lining up with TRBD1. Germline trimming cut 4 bases from V and 2 bases from J; bases unmatched to any gene: 4. Germline CDR1 MGHDK, CDR2 SYGVNS. The CDR3 has 15 amino acids. CDR3 residues: CASSGGTVNTGELFF. CDR3 nucleotide sequence: TGTGCCAGCAGTGGTGGGACAGTAAACACCGGGGAGCTGTTTTTT.

The rearrangement links TRBV18 to TRBJ2-7, with a possible D match to TRBD1 (6 bases). Germline V gene data show CDR1 as KGHSH and CDR2 as LQKENI. V was clipped by 2 bases and J by 3 bases, with 11 bases between them. The CDR3 is 14 residues long. DNA of the CDR3: TGTGCCAGCTCACCATCGGAAGGGGGCTACGAGCAGTACTTC. Its protein is CASSPSEGGYEQYF.

The chain joins TRBV9 to TRBJ2-5, with 8 bases matching TRBD1. With 1 base clipped from V and 4 bases from J, the junction kept 3 bases outside the gene matches. CDR1 and CDR2 (germline): SGDLS, YYNGEE. The CDR3 loop spans 14 amino acids. In DNA form, the CDR3 reads TGTGCCAGCAGCGTATTGGACAGGGTAGAGACCCAGTACTTC. Translating it yields CASSVLDRVETQYF.

Remarks on this clone: Its ends do not fully match the called genes, so a read error is possible. For the CDR3, the DNA is TGCAGTGCTACCTCTTCCGGGATGCCACGCTTC. Protein sequence: CSATSSGMPRF. This chain connects TRBV20-1 to TRBJ2-7; tentative D call: TRBD2 (5 bases). The germline V gene encodes CDR1 DFQATT and CDR2 SNEGSKA (reference sequence). This CDR3 has 11 residues.

This chain uses TRBV18 with TRBJ2-3, with 10 positions matching TRBD2. The CDR3 has 16 amino acids. CDR1 and CDR2 (germline): KGHSH, LQKENI. J was trimmed by 3 bases and V by 3 bases; bases with no gene match: 6. CDR3 amino acids: CASSPFSSGSTDTQYF. The CDR3 bases are TGTGCCAGCTCACCTTTTTCTAGCGGGAGTACAGATACGCAGTATTTT.

V gene TRBV18 combines with J gene TRBJ2-1, with 7 bases that match TRBD2. CDR1 KGHSH and CDR2 LQKENI come from the germline V gene. With 1 base clipped from V and 0 bases from J, the junction kept 6 bases outside the gene matches. The CDR3 length is 17 residues. This chain's CDR3 is CASSPLRGSASYNEQFF. CDR3 in DNA: TGTGCCAGCTCACCACTCCGCGGGAGTGCCTCCTACAATGAGCAGTTCTTC.

Of note for this clone: An end of the junction differs from the germline gene, which may be a read error. This rearrangement joins TRBV30 to TRBJ2-5, with 10 bases matching TRBD2. Germline V gene data show CDR1 as GTSNPN and CDR2 as SVGIG (reference sequence). The CDR3 sequence is 14 residues long. The CDR3 nucleotides read TGTGCCGGGAGGCCTAGCGGGGGCCTAGAGACCCAGTACTTC. Protein: CAGRPSGGLETQYF. Combining the CDR3 with reference TRBV30 and TRBJ2-5 gives the whole variable domain SQTIHQWPATLVQPVGSPLSLECTVEGTSNPNLYWYRQAAGRGLQLLFYSVGIGQISSEVPQNLSASRPQDRQFILSSKKLLLSDSGFYLCAGRPSGGLETQYFGPGTRLLVL.

The gene calls are TRBV29-1 and TRBJ1-5; 7 nucleotides agree with TRBD1. Germline CDR1 is SQVTM and CDR2 is ANQGSEA. Trimming cost V 7 bases and J 5 bases; bases outside gene matches: 5. CDR3 size: 12 residues. The CDR3: CSAVDRDQPQHF. The CDR3, as DNA: TGCAGCGCCGTAGACAGGGATCAGCCCCAGCATTTT.

The V gene is TRBV18, the J gene TRBJ1-5, with TRBD1 identical over 10 bases. This CDR3 spans 15 amino acids. Germline assignment: CDR1 KGHSH and CDR2 LQKENI. J was trimmed by 2 bases and V by 3 bases; bases with no gene match: 1. CDR3 sequence reads: CASSPGTGGNQPQHF. In nucleotides, the CDR3 is TGTGCCAGCTCACCCGGGACAGGGGGCAATCAGCCCCAGCATTTT. Based on the CDR3 plus reference TRBV18 and TRBJ1-5, the full variable domain is NAGVMQNPRHLVRRRGQEARLRCSPMKGHSHVYWYRQLPEEGLKFMVYLQKENIIDESGMPKERFSAEFPKEGPSILRIQQVVRGDSAAYFCASSPGTGGNQPQHFGDGTRLSIL.

The chain is built from TRBV7-9 and TRBJ1-3; no definite D call. CDR3 length: 15 residues. Germline values: CDR1 SEHNR, CDR2 FQNEAQ (reference sequence). Trimming removed 4 bases from V and 4 bases from J, with 14 bases in between. The CDR3 nucleotides read TGTGCCAGCAGCTGGGCACAGTCGTCCGGAAACACCATATATTTT. It encodes CASSWAQSSGNTIYF.

The rearrangement joins TRBV27 to TRBJ1-5, with D possibly being TRBD1 (6 bases). The germline CDR1 and CDR2 sequences are MNHEY and SMNVEV (reference sequence). The CDR3 covers 15 residues. V lost 3 bases to trimming and J lost 1 base, with 10 bases between them. Here the CDR3 reads CASSFGTTSNQPQHF. The DNA of the CDR3 is TGTGCCAGCAGTTTCGGGACAACAAGCAATCAGCCCCAGCATTTT.

The rearrangement joins TRBV6-5 to TRBJ2-1; D might be TRBD2 (5 bases). The germline V gene encodes CDR1 MNHEY and CDR2 SVGAGI. V was pared by 5 bases and J by 9 bases, with 20 bases between. The CDR3 extends over 15 amino acids. The CDR3 DNA sequence: TGTGCCAGCAGTGCCTTCGGAAATAGCGCGGGTGAGCAGTTCTTC. Protein sequence: CASSAFGNSAGEQFF.

The V gene is TRBV29-1, the J gene TRBJ1-2, with TRBD1 matching over 12 bases. CDR3 size: 14 residues. J was trimmed by 8 bases and V by 6 bases; bases with no gene match: 10. Germline CDR1 and CDR2: SQVTM and ANQGSEA. The CDR3 is CSVTPGQGAQGYTF. In DNA, the CDR3 is TGCAGCGTGACACCGGGACAGGGGGCGCAGGGCTACACCTTC.